Below are 8 T cell receptor beta chains sequenced from a single sample in a study of response to subunit inactivated influenza vaccine. TCRdb analysed the RT-PCR reads with MiXCR anew, one entry per CDR3 protein. The table includes about 310,000 distinct CDR3 sequences, about a fifth detected once. The material sequenced was PBMCs from blood, taken 21 months after vaccination. These TCRs come from a man aged 45 to 70 who received an inactivated influenza vaccine.

This clonotype was observed a few times. The CDR3 coding sequence is TGCAGCGTTGAAAAGCCAGGGGCTAGCACAGATACGCAGTATTTT. Its protein is CSVEKPGASTDTQYF. The rearrangement links TRBV29-1 to TRBJ2-3; D may be TRBD1 (6 bases). V was shortened by 2 bases and J by 0 bases, with 12 bases between the two germline ends. From germline, CDR1 is SQVTM and CDR2 ANQGSEA. CDR3 length: 15 residues.

Only a few counts were recorded for this clonotype. The J gene is TRBJ1-2, the V gene TRBV5-1, with a tentative D call TRBD1 (6 bases). The CDR3 loop spans 14 amino acids. Trimming stripped 0 bases from V and 3 bases from J, with 9 bases between. CDR1 SGHRS and CDR2 YFSETQ come from the germline V gene. This chain's CDR3 is CASSLGQDDYGYTF. CDR3 sequence (DNA): TGCGCCAGCAGCTTGGGACAGGATGACTATGGCTACACCTTC.

The chain employs TRBV2 and TRBJ1-2; no definite D call. This CDR3 spans 12 amino acids. V was pared by 1 base and J by 9 bases, with 9 bases between. Germline CDR1 and CDR2: SNHLY and FYNNEI. CDR3 loop: CASSEGGPSYTF. The CDR3 coding sequence is TGTGCCAGCAGTGAAGGAGGACCAAGCTACACCTTC.

The rearrangement links TRBV24-1 to TRBJ2-5, with D perhaps given as TRBD1 or TRBD2 (6 bases each). The CDR3 has 15 residues. Germline CDR1 and CDR2: KGHDR and SFDVKD. Trimming stripped 4 bases from V and 2 bases from J, with 13 bases between. The CDR3 nucleotides are TGTGCCACCAGTGAAAATAGGGGGGTTCAAGAGACCCAGTACTTC. Amino acids: CATSENRGVQETQYF.

In its sample, this clonotype was seen a few times. This chain uses TRBV5-1 with TRBJ1-3; no reliable D call. CDR1 is SGHRS, CDR2 YFSETQ, per germline. The CDR3 length is 13 residues. V lost 4 bases, J lost 2 bases, and 7 bases lay in between. The CDR3 here is CASSVQAGNTIYF. CDR3 bases: TGCGCCAGCAGCGTCCAGGCTGGAAACACCATATATTTT. The variable domain in full, with the rest retrieved from reference TRBV5-1 and TRBJ1-3, is KAGVTQTPRYLIKTRGQQVTLSCSPISGHRSVSWYQQTPGQGLQFLFEYFSETQRNKGNFPGRFSGRQFSNSRSEMNVSTLELGDSALYLCASSVQAGNTIYFGEGSWLTVV.

This clonotype was detected a few times. The J gene is TRBJ2-1, the V gene TRBV6-1, with 8 bases lining up with TRBD2. Trimming cost V 6 bases and J 4 bases; bases outside gene matches: 8. This CDR3 has 15 amino acids. Germline V gene sequence: CDR1 MNHNS, CDR2 SASEGT. CDR3 coding DNA: TGTGCCAGCAGGCAAGCGATAGCGGGGTACAATGAGCAGTTCTTC. Amino acids: CASRQAIAGYNEQFF.

This clonotype was picked up many times. The chain couples TRBV4-1 to TRBJ1-4, with 10 nucleotides matching TRBD1. V lost 1 base to trimming and J lost 7 bases; unmatched junction nucleotides: 6. The CDR3 has 16 residues. Germline CDR1 reads MGHRA; CDR2 reads YSYEKL. The DNA for the CDR3 is TGCGCCAGCAGCCAAGGACAGGGGGCTGGATCTGAAAAACTGTTTTTT. Amino acid sequence: CASSQGQGAGSEKLFF.

A few counts support this clonotype. The rearrangement links TRBV7-9 to TRBJ1-2, with TRBD1 as a possible D gene (5 bases). Trimming took 1 base from V and 2 from J, leaving 11 bases between them. This CDR3 has 15 amino acids. Germline-derived CDR1 and CDR2 are SEHNR and FQNEAQ (reference sequence). The CDR3 sequence is CASSLGQRQNYGYTF. The CDR3 DNA reads as TGTGCCAGCAGCTTAGGCCAACGACAGAACTATGGCTACACCTTC.